The 22 T cell receptor beta chains reported below all come from one sample, sequenced in a study of blood T cell repertoires in COVID-19. Here immunoSEQ multiplex PCR was the method, and the copy in TCRdb shows in-frame clones only, minus some. Of approximately 110,000 clones listed, 85% to 90% are singletons. The sequenced sample consisted of peripheral blood. The origin of the receptors is a human donor in a cohort sampled during active COVID-19.

V is TRBV4-3 and J is TRBJ2-1, with 7 positions matching TRBD2. V was pared by 1 base and J by 0 bases, with 6 bases of the junction left unmatched. Germline CDR1 LGHNA, CDR2 YSLEER. The CDR3 contains 17 residues. CDR3 sequence: CASSQGTIAGSYNEQFF. The DNA for the CDR3 is TGCGCCAGCAGCCAAGGGACCATAGCGGGCTCCTACAATGAGCAGTTCTTC.

The table lists this clone with a count of one. V usage is TRBV6-5 and J usage is TRBJ2-7, with TRBD2 matching 7 bases. This CDR3 region has 14 residues. Germline lookup yields CDR1 MNHEY and CDR2 SVGAGI. The V and J ends lost 6 bases and 3 bases, in that order; junction bases with no gene match: 8. The CDR3 DNA reads TGTGCCAGCAGCCACCGGGGAGGGAACTACGAGCAGTACTTC. As protein: CASSHRGGNYEQYF.

The CDR3 region has the DNA TGTGCCAGCAGTGATGGGACAGGGGTTCAGCCCCAGCATTTT. Its translation: CASSDGTGVQPQHF. The rearrangement links TRBV6-1 to TRBJ1-5; 10 bases line up with TRBD1. Looked up from germline, CDR1 is MNHNS and CDR2 is SASEGT. After removal of 3 bases from V and 6 bases from J, the junction contained 2 bases not matched to a gene. The CDR3 runs to 14 residues.

The rearrangement joins TRBV20-1 to TRBJ2-7, with 10 bases lining up with TRBD1. Germline CDR1 and CDR2: DFQATT and SNEGSKA (reference sequence). The CDR3 covers 15 residues. V was pared by 3 bases and J by 4 bases, with 9 bases of the junction left unmatched. The CDR3 nucleotides read TGCAGTGCTAGTCTTCCGACAGGGGGCAGATACGAGCAGTACTTC. This encodes CSASLPTGGRYEQYF.

The chain uses TRBV9 and TRBJ1-2; D gene ambiguous. The CDR3 has 11 residues. Germline-derived CDR1 and CDR2 are SGDLS and YYNGEE. The ends were cut back, 4 bases at V and 3 bases at J, with 4 bases in the middle. CDR3 nucleotide sequence: TGTGCCAGCAGCAGAGACTATGGCTACACCTTC. It is translated as CASSRDYGYTF.

The table lists this clone with a few counts. The chain carries TRBV18 and TRBJ2-7; maybe TRBD2 (5 bases). This CDR3 is 14 amino acids long. V was cut by 3 bases and J by 0 bases, with 9 bases left in between. The germline gives CDR1 KGHSH, CDR2 LQKENI. CDR3 DNA sequence: TGTGCCAGCTCACCTGGACTGAACTCCTACGAGCAGTACTTC. Translating it yields CASSPGLNSYEQYF.

The chain employs TRBV5-1 and TRBJ1-4, with D tentatively TRBD1 (6 bases). Trimming cost V 1 base and J 2 bases, with 12 bases left between them. The CDR3 is 16 amino acids. Germline values: CDR1 SGHRS, CDR2 YFSETQ. CDR3 protein: CASSLTGSPTNEKLFF. CDR3 in DNA: TGCGCCAGCAGCTTGACAGGGTCCCCGACTAATGAAAAACTGTTTTTT.

Only a few counts were recorded for this clone. CDR3 loop: CASMASSGEKLFF. The CDR3 region has the DNA TGTGCCAGTATGGCGTCTAGTGGCGAAAAACTGTTTTTT. The rearrangement uses TRBV28 and TRBJ1-4; D ambiguous. Trimming shortened V by 9 bases and J by 8 bases, and 16 bases separated the two germline ends. CDR3 length equals 13 residues. Germline CDR1 MDHEN, CDR2 SYDVKM.

This clone appeared once. CDR3 amino acids: CASSDGTGGEKLFF. The CDR3 DNA is TGTGCCAGCAGTGATGGGACAGGGGGTGAAAAACTGTTTTTT. The rearrangement links TRBV2 to TRBJ1-4; 11 bases are shared with TRBD1. Trimming took 3 bases from V and 7 from J; bases not matched to a gene: 1. This CDR3 comprises 14 residues. CDR1 is SNHLY and CDR2 is FYNNEI in the germline V gene.

This clone has a single count. V gene TRBV20-1 combines with J gene TRBJ2-5; TRBD2 matches 8 bases. Losses at the gene ends were 3 bases for V and 4 bases for J; bases not matched to a gene: 10. The CDR3 loop spans 15 amino acids. CDR1 is DFQATT, CDR2 SNEGSKA, per germline (reference sequence). CDR3 nucleotides: TGCAGTGCTAGTTTGGGACTAGGTGGTAGAGAGACCCAGTACTTC. Its translation: CSASLGLGGRETQYF.

J is TRBJ1-1 and V is TRBV7-9, with 7 bases identical to TRBD1. Losses at the gene ends were 5 bases for V and 3 bases for J; bases not matched to a gene: 9. The CDR3 totals 15 residues. Germline V gene data show CDR1 as SEHNR and CDR2 as FQNEAQ (reference sequence). The CDR3 DNA reads TGTGCCAGCAGCCTAACCGGGACAGCCTACACTGAAGCTTTCTTT. Protein sequence: CASSLTGTAYTEAFF.

This rearrangement joins TRBV19 to TRBJ2-7; D might be TRBD2 (6 bases). V lost 5 bases, J lost 2 bases, and 13 bases lay in between. CDR3 size: 14 residues. Germline V gives CDR1 LNHDA, CDR2 SQIVND (reference sequence). The DNA for the CDR3 is TGTGCCAGTAGTCGAAAACCGGGAGCCTACGAGCAGTACTTC. Protein: CASSRKPGAYEQYF.

This sequence joins TRBV19 and TRBJ1-4; weak D call: TRBD1 (6 bases). Trimming removed 3 bases from V and 8 bases from J, with 16 bases in between. The CDR3 totals 15 residues. Germline V gene sequence: CDR1 LNHDA, CDR2 SQIVND (reference sequence). The CDR3 nucleotides read TGTGCCAGTAGTATTTTACCAGGGGCAGGCGAAAAACTGTTTTTT. Translating it yields CASSILPGAGEKLFF. The whole variable domain, filled in from reference TRBV19 and TRBJ1-4, reads DGGITQSPKYLFRKEGQNVTLSCEQNLNHDAMYWYRQDPGQGLRLIYYSQIVNDFQKGDIAEGYSVSREKKESFPLTVTSAQKNPTAFYLCASSILPGAGEKLFFGSGTQLSVL.

V gene TRBV2 combines with J gene TRBJ1-2; 12 bases are a match to TRBD1. The CDR3 is 15 amino acids. Germline assignment: CDR1 SNHLY and CDR2 FYNNEI. J was trimmed by 6 bases and V by 1 base; bases with no gene match: 3. The CDR3 loop is CASSEEGTGGNGYTF. DNA of the CDR3: TGTGCCAGCAGTGAAGAGGGGACAGGGGGCAATGGCTACACCTTC.

The chain has TRBV5-8 and TRBJ2-3, with D maybe TRBD2 (5 bases). V lost 2 bases and J lost 0, with 10 bases in between. This CDR3 spans 15 amino acids. Germline-derived CDR1 and CDR2 are SGHTS and YDEGEE. This chain's CDR3 is CASSFSGFSTDTQYF. Written as DNA, the CDR3 is TGTGCCAGCAGCTTCTCGGGGTTTAGCACAGATACGCAGTATTTT.

V and J are TRBV7-9 and TRBJ2-7; TRBD2 matches at 10 bases. The CDR3 contains 16 residues. CDR1 and CDR2 (germline): SEHNR, FQNEAQ (reference sequence). Trimming removed 5 bases from V and 4 bases from J; junction bases left unmatched: 11. CDR3: CASSPTGLAGAYEQYF. The CDR3 coding sequence is TGTGCCAGCAGCCCAACCGGGCTAGCGGGAGCGTACGAGCAGTACTTC.

This chain uses TRBV11-2 with TRBJ1-2, with no clear D. Germline values: CDR1 SGHAT, CDR2 FQNNGV. There are 15 residues in the CDR3. V was pared by 4 bases and J by 3 bases, with 15 bases between. The CDR3 loop is CASSSGWSGHYGYTF. For the CDR3, the DNA is TGTGCCAGCAGCTCCGGTTGGTCGGGTCACTATGGCTACACCTTC. Supplemented by reference TRBV11-2 and TRBJ1-2, the full variable domain reads EAGVAQSPRYKIIEKRQSVAFWCNPISGHATLYWYQQILGQGPKLLIQFQNNGVVDDSQLPKDRFSAERLKGVDSTLKIQPAKLEDSAVYLCASSSGWSGHYGYTFGSGTRLTVV.

V gene TRBV28 combines with J gene TRBJ2-7, with D maybe TRBD1 (5 bases). The CDR3 is 14 amino acids. Trimming took off 5 bases at V and 2 bases at J, with 13 bases between the two ends. In germline, CDR1 is MDHEN, CDR2 SYDVKM. DNA of the CDR3: TGTGCCAGCAGTCCCCAGGGTCTCACCTACGAGCAGTACTTC. Protein: CASSPQGLTYEQYF.

The chain couples TRBV6-2 or TRBV6-3 to TRBJ2-7, with 9 bases identical to TRBD1. The germline CDR1 and CDR2 sequences are MNHEY and SVGEGT. The V segment lost 4 bases and the J segment 7 bases; nucleotides outside the gene matches: 11. This CDR3 is built from 15 residues. The CDR3 coding sequence is TGTGCCAGCAGTTCCTACCGGACAGGGGCGCGGGAGCAGTACTTC. It encodes CASSSYRTGAREQYF.

The V call is TRBV7-2, the J call TRBJ2-7; 7 bases match TRBD1. Per germline, CDR1 SGHTA and CDR2 FQGNSA. CDR3 length: 14 residues. Germline trimming cut 1 base from V and 5 bases from J; bases unmatched to any gene: 5. CDR3 bases: TGTGCCAGCAGCTTAGATAACAGGGGAAACGAGCAGTACTTC. Amino acid sequence: CASSLDNRGNEQYF.

This clone was counted once. The gene calls are TRBV9 and TRBJ1-2; D gene ambiguous. Trimming took 1 base from V and 0 from J, leaving 10 bases between them. Germline V gene data show CDR1 as SGDLS and CDR2 as YYNGEE. This CDR3 region has 15 residues. DNA of the CDR3: TGTGCCAGCAGCGTACTGTCCACAGCTAACTATGGCTACACCTTC. It yields the protein CASSVLSTANYGYTF.

This sequence joins TRBV5-4 and TRBJ2-5, with a possible D match to TRBD2 (6 bases). Germline V gene sequence: CDR1 SGHNT, CDR2 YYREEE (reference sequence). This CDR3 has 15 amino acids. V was shortened by 0 bases and J by 3 bases, with 12 bases between the two germline ends. In DNA, the CDR3 is TGTGCCAGCAGCTTGGCCCCGGGAGTAAAAGAGACCCAGTACTTC. This translates into CASSLAPGVKETQYF.